The 18 T cell receptor beta chains below come from one sample, sequenced in a study of blood T cell repertoires in COVID-19. This table comes from immunoSEQ multiplex PCR, and its TCRdb copy is limited to in-frame clones, with some not included. The sample records 200,000 to 250,000 clones, 85% to 90% being singletons. Input material: peripheral blood. The receptors come from a young man with COVID-19, enrolled during active disease.

J is TRBJ1-2 and V is TRBV7-3; TRBD1 matches at 7 bases. The CDR3 has 14 residues. V was clipped by 5 bases and J by 4 bases; unmatched bases: 7. CDR1 SGHTA and CDR2 FQGTGA come from the germline V gene. The CDR3: CASSLAGGAYGYTF. DNA of the CDR3: TGTGCCAGCAGCCTTGCAGGGGGAGCCTATGGCTACACCTTC.

The genes are TRBV7-2 and TRBJ2-7, with a possible D match to TRBD1 (6 bases). The CDR3 runs 15 residues. V dropped 5 bases and J dropped 2 bases, with 16 bases sitting between them. The germline CDR1 and CDR2 sequences are SGHTA and FQGNSA. The CDR3 loop is CASSPQGFTAYEQYF. DNA of the CDR3: TGTGCCAGCAGCCCACAGGGCTTTACGGCCTACGAGCAGTACTTC. Based on the CDR3 plus reference TRBV7-2 and TRBJ2-7, the full variable domain is GAGVSQSPSNKVTEKGKDVELRCDPISGHTALYWYRQSLGQGLEFLIYFQGNSAPDKSGLPSDRFSAERTGGSVSTLTIQRTQQEDSAVYLCASSPQGFTAYEQYFGPGTRLTVT.

The table lists this clone with a count of one. A single base separates this from a much larger clone, so it may be a read error. V gene TRBV28 combines with J gene TRBJ1-6; no clear D gene. Germline CDR1 MDHEN, CDR2 SYDVKM. Trimming cost V 6 bases and J 7 bases, with 4 bases left between them. There are 11 residues in the CDR3. Written as DNA, the CDR3 is TGTGCCAGCAGCCAAAATTCACCCCTCCACTTT. Protein sequence: CASSQNSPLHF.

This chain joins TRBV30 and TRBJ1-1, with a possible D match to TRBD1 (5 bases). Trimming cost V 2 bases and J 3 bases, with 10 bases left between them. Germline V lookup: CDR1 GTSNPN, CDR2 SVGIG (reference sequence). The CDR3 contains 13 residues. The CDR3: CAWSPIGDTEAFF. The CDR3 DNA is TGTGCCTGGAGTCCAATAGGGGACACTGAAGCTTTCTTT. Looking up the rest from reference TRBV30 and TRBJ1-1 gives the full variable domain: SQTIHQWPATLVQPVGSPLSLECTVEGTSNPNLYWYRQAAGRGLQLLFYSVGIGQISSEVPQNLSASRPQDRQFILSSKKLLLSDSGFYLCAWSPIGDTEAFFGQGTRLTVV.

The chain combines TRBV5-1 with TRBJ1-2; unclear D gene. Trimming removed 7 bases from V and 2 bases from J, with 12 bases in between. Germline V gene lookup returns CDR1 SGHRS and CDR2 YFSETQ. CDR3 length: 13 residues. In DNA, the CDR3 is TGCGCCAGCCGTCCGCCGGGAAACTATGGCTACACCTTC. It is translated as CASRPPGNYGYTF.

This rearrangement joins TRBV6-6 to TRBJ2-7; 7 bases are a match to TRBD1. V lost 10 bases and J lost 3; bases outside the gene matches: 6. The CDR3 covers 12 residues. The germline gives CDR1 MNHNY, CDR2 SVGAGI (reference sequence). CDR3 bases: TGTGCCACCACGGGACAGATCTACGAGCAGTACTTC. Its protein is CATTGQIYEQYF.

The chain combines TRBV19 with TRBJ2-7; the match to TRBD2 covers 7 bases. The CDR3 runs to 15 residues. Germline loops: CDR1 LNHDA, CDR2 SQIVND (reference sequence). The trim removed 3 bases at V and 0 bases at J, leaving 5 bases unmatched. The CDR3 protein is CASSMGGGYSYEQYF. DNA for the CDR3: TGTGCCAGTAGTATGGGGGGGGGATACTCCTACGAGCAGTACTTC.

Written as DNA, the CDR3 is TGTGCCAGCAGTTACTCCCCCCAGGGAGGGAACACTGAAGCTTTCTTT. It translates to CASSYSPQGGNTEAFF. The chain links TRBV6-2 or TRBV6-3 to TRBJ1-1; tentatively, D is TRBD1 (5 bases). The V gene's germline CDR1 is MNHEY and CDR2 SVGEGT. Trimming left V 0 bases short and J 1 base short, with 12 bases between. The CDR3 is 16 amino acids.

As to this clone: This specimen includes other DNA sequences encoding the same CDR3. The chain uses TRBV5-1 and TRBJ2-1; TRBD2 aligns across 12 bases. J gave up 0 bases and V 3 bases, and 4 bases lay outside the gene matches. In germline, CDR1 is SGHRS, CDR2 YFSETQ. This CDR3 has 17 amino acids. The CDR3 nucleotides read TGCGCCAGCAGCTCCGGACTAGCGGGAAGCTCCTACAATGAGCAGTTCTTC. This codes for CASSSGLAGSSYNEQFF.

The chain carries TRBV28 and TRBJ2-4; D might be TRBD1 (6 bases). V lost 4 bases to trimming and J lost 7 bases, with 20 bases between them. The CDR3 sequence is 16 residues long. Germline V gene sequence: CDR1 MDHEN, CDR2 SYDVKM. The CDR3 DNA sequence: TGTGCCAGCAGTTCCCACACCCTACAGGGTTCGAACATTCAGTACTTC. Amino acids: CASSSHTLQGSNIQYF.

The chain uses TRBV9 and TRBJ2-1, with 8 bases lining up with TRBD2. Germline V CDR1 and CDR2: SGDLS, YYNGEE. V was pared by 4 bases and J by 0 bases, with 3 bases of the junction left unmatched. The CDR3 runs to 15 residues. The CDR3 nucleotides read TGTGCCAGCAGCCCCACTAGCGGCTCCTACAATGAGCAGTTCTTC. It specifies CASSPTSGSYNEQFF. The whole variable domain, filled in from reference TRBV9 and TRBJ2-1, reads DSGVTQTPKHLITATGQRVTLRCSPRSGDLSVYWYQQSLDQGLQFLIQYYNGEERAKGNILERFSAQQFPDLHSELNLSSLELGDSALYFCASSPTSGSYNEQFFGPGTRLTVL.

This clone was counted between two and nine times. V gene TRBV11-2 combines with J gene TRBJ1-2; TRBD1 matches 7 bases. The CDR3 extends over 13 amino acids. Trimming cost V 4 bases and J 4 bases; bases outside gene matches: 3. Germline lookup yields CDR1 SGHAT and CDR2 FQNNGV. The CDR3 DNA sequence: TGTGCCAGCAGCTCGGGACAGCTCTATGGCTACACCTTC. This sequence encodes CASSSGQLYGYTF.

The V gene is TRBV15, the J gene TRBJ2-3; possible D gene TRBD1, 6 bases. Germline CDR1 and CDR2: LNHNV and YYDKDF (reference sequence). The CDR3 contains 16 residues. Trimming pared 2 bases from V and 0 bases from J, leaving 12 bases between. The CDR3: CATSRWTDFSTDTQYF. The CDR3 DNA reads as TGTGCCACCAGCAGATGGACAGATTTTAGCACAGATACGCAGTATTTT.

The chain joins TRBV28 to TRBJ1-2; 7 bases map to TRBD1. Germline lookup yields CDR1 MDHEN and CDR2 SYDVKM. CDR3 length: 15 residues. V trimming: 4 bases; J trimming: 4 bases; junction bases outside the gene matches: 9. The CDR3 reads CASSSLTGLVYGYTF. The CDR3 DNA sequence: TGTGCCAGCAGTTCCTTGACAGGGTTAGTCTATGGCTACACCTTC.

This chain joins TRBV19 and TRBJ2-3, with unresolved D. Per the germline V gene, CDR1 is LNHDA and CDR2 is SQIVND (reference sequence). This CDR3 has 10 residues. V lost 10 bases and J 2 bases, leaving 4 bases between the germline ends. CDR3 coding DNA: TGTGCCACGTACACAGATACGCAGTATTTT. It yields the protein CATYTDTQYF.

The V gene is TRBV19, the J gene TRBJ1-5, with D hard to call. V was cut by 7 bases and J by 2 bases, with 12 bases left in between. The CDR3 has 14 residues. CDR1 and CDR2 from the germline V gene are LNHDA and SQIVND (reference sequence). As DNA, the CDR3 is TGTGCCAGTACGAGCGGGGTTCGCAATCAGCCCCAGCATTTT. The encoded protein is CASTSGVRNQPQHF.

This chain joins TRBV27 and TRBJ2-2; 10 bases are shared with TRBD1. V trimming: 7 bases; J trimming: 3 bases; junction bases outside the gene matches: 8. CDR1 MNHEY and CDR2 SMNVEV come from the germline V gene (reference sequence). The CDR3 is 16 residues long. This CDR3 reads CASIHFGTGDTGELFF. CDR3 sequence (DNA): TGTGCCAGCATTCACTTTGGGACAGGGGACACCGGGGAGCTGTTTTTT.

This clone was found once. The V gene is TRBV21-1, the J gene TRBJ2-3; TRBD2 is the table's D call, not checked against the DNA. TRBV21-1 is described as a pseudogene. The CDR3 sequence is 16 residues long. The CDR3 loop is CASSKVRGHGTDTQYF. CDR3 coding DNA: TGTGCCAGCAGCAAAGTTCGAGGCCATGGCACAGATACGCAGTATTTT.